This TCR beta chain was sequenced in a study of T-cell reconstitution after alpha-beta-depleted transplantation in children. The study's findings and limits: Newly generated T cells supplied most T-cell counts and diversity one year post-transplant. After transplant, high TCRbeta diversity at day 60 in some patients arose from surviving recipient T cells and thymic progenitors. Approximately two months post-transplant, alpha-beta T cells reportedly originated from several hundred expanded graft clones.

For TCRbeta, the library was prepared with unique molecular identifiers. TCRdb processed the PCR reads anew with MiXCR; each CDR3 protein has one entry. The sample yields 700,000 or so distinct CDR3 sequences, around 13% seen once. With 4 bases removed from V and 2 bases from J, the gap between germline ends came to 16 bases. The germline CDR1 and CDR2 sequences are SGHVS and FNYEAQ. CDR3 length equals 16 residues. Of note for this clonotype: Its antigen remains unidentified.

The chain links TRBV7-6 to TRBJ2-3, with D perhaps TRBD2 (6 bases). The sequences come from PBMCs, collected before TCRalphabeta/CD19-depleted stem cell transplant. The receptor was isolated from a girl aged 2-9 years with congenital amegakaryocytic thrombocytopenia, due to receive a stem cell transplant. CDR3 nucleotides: TGTGCCAGCAGCTCGGAGGGACTCTCCTTCACAGATACGCAGTATTTT. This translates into CASSSEGLSFTDTQYF.